This TCR beta chain emerged from a study of blood T cell repertoires in COVID-19. About the research overall: The origin of the acute and convalescent COVID-19 samples was the United States, Italy and Spain. T cells, B-cell-depleted T cells, or PBMCs provided the cDNA or gDNA that served as material.

Original processing methods: Estimation of nucleated cell counts relied on the amplification of reference gene primers. Libraries were prepared by immunoSEQ multiplex PCR; TCRdb keeps only in-frame clonotypes and omits some of them. V and J calls and clone size are as listed in that table; D and trimming were resolved from the DNA. The sample shows a few hundred thousand clones, approximately 88% of them seen only once. This clone showed up just once. The CDR3 length is 14 residues. V was pared by 0 bases and J by 8 bases, with 4 bases of the junction left unmatched. Germline V lookup: CDR1 SGHDT, CDR2 YYEEEE.

The TCR sequence derives from a woman aged 25 to 39 who had recovered from COVID-19. Source material: peripheral blood. The chain joins TRBV5-6 to TRBJ1-2; TRBD1 matches at 10 bases. The CDR3 DNA follows: TGTGCCAGCAGCTTGGCCGGACAGGGGGTGGGCTACACCTTC. Translating it yields CASSLAGQGVGYTF.